The TCR beta chain under discussion was sequenced for a study of cytomegalovirus exposure and HLA in healthy donors. Study-wide context: The study placed 80% to 90% of its roughly 430 genotyped donors in the Caucasian-associated ancestry cluster.

PCR used 60 Vbeta primers and 13 Jbeta primers. The data were produced by immunoSEQ multiplex PCR, yet TCRdb's version contains in-frame clones alone and is incomplete. The data show 150,000 to 160,000 clones, roughly 84% seen once. Broader study findings: No immune exposure information besides CMV serostatus was available. In a later analysis, TCR beta V- and J-gene trimming showed a link to a missense DCLRE1C variant.

Germline loops: CDR1 MRHNA, CDR2 SNTAGT. The CDR3 consists of 13 residues. V dropped 6 bases and J dropped 5 bases, with 13 bases sitting between them. Details on this clone: No antigen is known for it.

Sequencing was done on a sample of PBMCs. This clonotype was obtained from a woman aged 18-30 years in good health and CMV-seronegative. The rearrangement links TRBV6-4 to TRBJ2-5; D is unclear. CDR3 protein: CASREHGFETQYF. The DNA of the CDR3 is TGTGCCAGCAGAGAACACGGGTTTGAGACCCAGTACTTC.